This record concerns one T cell receptor (beta chain) sequence. Per the germline V gene, CDR1 is LGHNA and CDR2 is YNFKEQ. CDR3 length: 15 residues. Trimming removed 2 bases from V and 5 bases from J; junction bases left unmatched: 7. Sequenced by immunoSEQ multiplex PCR; TCRdb stores in-frame clones only, minus some. In the table there are about 190,000 clones, almost 90% of which are singletons. The sample belongs to a study of blood T cell repertoires in COVID-19. The sequence came from a man aged 50-59 years with acute or convalescent COVID-19. The V and J genes are TRBV4-2 and TRBJ2-3; 7 nucleotides match TRBD1. Sequenced material: peripheral blood. The CDR3 nucleotides are TGTGCCAGCAGCCAATACTGGACAGGTCGAGATACGCAGTATTTT. Amino acid sequence: CASSQYWTGRDTQYF.